This T cell receptor beta chain was retrieved from a study of cytomegalovirus exposure and HLA in healthy donors. Notes on the study in general: It was approximately 170 TCR beta chains that were listed as cytomegalovirus-associated.

With 60 Vbeta and 13 Jbeta primers, the PCR was carried out. The method was immunoSEQ multiplex PCR; TCRdb's version includes in-frame clones alone and lacks a portion of them. This sample's table has around 71,000 clones. This CDR3 comprises 16 residues. The ends were cut back, 6 bases at V and 1 base at J, with 16 bases in the middle. In germline, CDR1 is MGHRA, CDR2 YSYEKL. Turning to this clone: What it binds is not known.

This clonotype was obtained from a woman aged 25 to 39 in good health and CMV-seronegative. The chain couples TRBV4-1 to TRBJ2-1, with a possible D match to TRBD2 (5 bases). What was sequenced was PBMCs. The CDR3 region is CASRRLGLPSYNEQFF. In DNA form, the CDR3 reads TGCGCCAGCAGGCGACTCGGACTGCCTTCCTACAATGAGCAGTTCTTC.